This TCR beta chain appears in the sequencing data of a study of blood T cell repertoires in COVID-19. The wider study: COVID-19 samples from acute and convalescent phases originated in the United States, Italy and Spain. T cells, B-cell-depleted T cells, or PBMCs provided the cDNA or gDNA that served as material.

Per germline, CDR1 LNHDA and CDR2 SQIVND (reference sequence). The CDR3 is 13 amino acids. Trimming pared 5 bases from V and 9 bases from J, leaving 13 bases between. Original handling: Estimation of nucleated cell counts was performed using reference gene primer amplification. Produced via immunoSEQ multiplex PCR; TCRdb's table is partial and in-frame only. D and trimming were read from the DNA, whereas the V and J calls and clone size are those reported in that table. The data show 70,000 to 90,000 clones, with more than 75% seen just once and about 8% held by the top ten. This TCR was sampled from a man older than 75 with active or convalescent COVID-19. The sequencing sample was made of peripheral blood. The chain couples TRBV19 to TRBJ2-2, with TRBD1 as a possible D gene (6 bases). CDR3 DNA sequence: TGTGCCAGTAGTTATCTCAGGGGTCGGGAGCTGTTTTTT. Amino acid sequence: CASSYLRGRELFF.